This record concerns one TCR beta chain sequence. What it recognizes is unknown. The memory gate held CD4+ cells that were not CD45RA+CCR7+CD95- naive cells, over 95% pure. Healthy donor blood came from Swiss blood donation centers. TCRdb's table, derived via immunoSEQ multiplex PCR, lists solely in-frame clones and lacks some. The repertoire holds roughly 30,000 clones, with approximately 84% as singletons. The data stem from a study of human CD4 T cells and Enterobacteriaceae. V lost 1 base, J lost 0 bases, and 5 bases stayed unmatched. The CDR3 length is 17 residues. Germline CDR1 KGHSH, CDR2 LQKENI. Whole-study results and caveats: Only same-donor CFSE-low culture sequences were used to infer reactivity.

What was sequenced was memory CD4+ T cells from blood. The sequence was obtained from a human donor in good health. The chain links TRBV18 to TRBJ1-1; 10 bases line up with TRBD1. CDR3 DNA sequence: TGTGCCAGCTCACCACGTGACAGGGGGCTAATGAACACTGAAGCTTTCTTT. Amino acid sequence: CASSPRDRGLMNTEAFF.